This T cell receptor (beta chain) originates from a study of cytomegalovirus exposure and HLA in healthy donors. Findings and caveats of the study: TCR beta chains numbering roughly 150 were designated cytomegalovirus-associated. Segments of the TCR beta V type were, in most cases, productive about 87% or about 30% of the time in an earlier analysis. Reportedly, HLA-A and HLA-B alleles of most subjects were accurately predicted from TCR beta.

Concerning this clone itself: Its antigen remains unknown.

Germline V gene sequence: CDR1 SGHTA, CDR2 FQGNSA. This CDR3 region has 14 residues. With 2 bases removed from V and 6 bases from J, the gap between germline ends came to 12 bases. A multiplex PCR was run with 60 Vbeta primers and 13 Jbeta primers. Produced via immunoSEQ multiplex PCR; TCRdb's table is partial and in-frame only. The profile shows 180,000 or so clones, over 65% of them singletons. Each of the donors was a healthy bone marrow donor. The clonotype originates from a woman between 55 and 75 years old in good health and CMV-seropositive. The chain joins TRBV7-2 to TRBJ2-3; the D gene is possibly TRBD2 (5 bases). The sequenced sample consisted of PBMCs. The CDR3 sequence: CASSLPLADDTQYF. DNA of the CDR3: TGTGCCAGCAGCTTACCCCTAGCTGACGATACGCAGTATTTT. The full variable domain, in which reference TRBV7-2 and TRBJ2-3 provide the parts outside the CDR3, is GAGVSQSPSNKVTEKGKDVELRCDPISGHTALYWYRQSLGQGLEFLIYFQGNSAPDKSGLPSDRFSAERTGGSVSTLTIQRTQQEDSAVYLCASSLPLADDTQYFGPGTRLTVL.